A single TCR beta chain is shown here with its context. These data are taken from a study of blood T cell repertoires in COVID-19. About the research overall: Researchers got acute and convalescent COVID-19 samples from the United States, Italy and Spain. Sources were T cells, B-cell-depleted T cells, or PBMCs; the material itself was cDNA or gDNA.

In the source study's methods: The assay estimated nucleated cells by amplifying reference gene primers. Clones were sequenced by immunoSEQ multiplex PCR, and TCRdb holds only the in-frame ones, with some missing. That table furnishes V, J and clone size, whereas the DNA furnished D and trimming. The data contain roughly 99,000 clones, 88% of them singletons. Patients from Seattle were sampled longitudinally, starting during active infection. The CDR3 loop spans 15 amino acids. The V end lost 7 bases, the J end lost 4 bases, and 19 bases lay between the germline ends. Germline lookup yields CDR1 MNHNY and CDR2 SVGAGI (reference sequence).

Input material: peripheral blood. The TCR was taken from a man aged 50 to 60 with COVID-19, enrolled during active disease. The J gene is TRBJ1-2, the V gene TRBV6-6; weak D call: TRBD1 (6 bases). The CDR3 here is CASIWGQSAPYGYTF. In DNA, the CDR3 is TGTGCCAGCATTTGGGGGCAGTCAGCTCCCTATGGCTACACCTTC.